The 27 T cell receptor beta chains reported below all come from one sample, sequenced in a study of glioma-infiltrating T cells after dendritic cell vaccination. Sequenced by immunoSEQ multiplex PCR; TCRdb stores in-frame clones only, minus some. The table records 75,000 to 100,000 clones, about 79% of them present only once. The starting material was blood, obtained before dendritic cell vaccination. The receptors originated from a human donor with glioblastoma.

V is TRBV6-5 and J is TRBJ2-7; 10 positions match TRBD2. V was pared by 5 bases and J by 5 bases, with 6 bases of the junction left unmatched. The CDR3 sequence is 14 residues long. Germline V gene data show CDR1 as MNHEY and CDR2 as SVGAGI. Here the CDR3 reads CASSKSGGEHEQYF. Written as DNA, the CDR3 is TGTGCCAGCAGTAAAAGCGGGGGGGAACACGAGCAGTACTTC.

The CDR3 DNA reads as TGTGCCAGCAGCTTTATGTCTGGGGGGGGGAGCACAGATACGCAGTATTTT. This codes for CASSFMSGGGSTDTQYF. This chain joins TRBV11-2 and TRBJ2-3; 7 positions match TRBD2. V shed 3 bases and J 0 bases; nucleotides not matched to a gene: 9. CDR1 and CDR2 (germline): SGHAT, FQNNGV. The CDR3 is 17 amino acids.

The chain carries TRBV19 and TRBJ1-5, with a weak D call TRBD1 (6 bases). V lost 6 bases to trimming and J lost 0 bases, with 12 bases between them. From germline, CDR1 is LNHDA and CDR2 SQIVND (reference sequence). The CDR3 covers 15 residues. The CDR3 bases are TGTGCCAGTAGCAGGACAGAAACTAGCAATCAGCCCCAGCATTTT. As protein: CASSRTETSNQPQHF.

The CDR3 region has the DNA TGTGCCAGCAGCTTGGCCAAGAGGGGGTACAATCAGCCCCAGCATTTT. Protein product: CASSLAKRGYNQPQHF. The V call is TRBV5-6, the J call TRBJ1-5, with D possibly being TRBD1 (6 bases). V shed 0 bases and J shed 3 bases, with 13 bases lying between them. Germline V gene sequence: CDR1 SGHDT, CDR2 YYEEEE. The CDR3 consists of 16 residues.

V and J are TRBV19 and TRBJ2-1; 9 nucleotides line up with TRBD2. Germline CDR1 is LNHDA and CDR2 is SQIVND (reference sequence). CDR3 length: 14 residues. V lost 6 bases to trimming and J lost 8 bases; unmatched junction nucleotides: 8. This CDR3 reads CASSPGTSPHEQFF. CDR3 sequence (DNA): TGTGCCAGTAGCCCCGGGACTAGCCCCCATGAGCAGTTCTTC.

This clone was recorded a few times. V and J are TRBV6-6 and TRBJ2-5; D is uncertain. The end of the DNA is better explained by TRBJ2-7, so the J call may be wrong. The CDR3 has 12 amino acids. CDR1 and CDR2 from the germline V gene are MNHNY and SVGAGI (reference sequence). CDR3 in amino acids: CASRRVAYEQYF. The DNA of the CDR3 is TGTGCCAGCAGGCGCGTTGCATACGAGCAGTACTTC.

This chain connects TRBV6-1 to TRBJ2-7, with 8 bases that match TRBD1. Germline CDR1 MNHNS, CDR2 SASEGT. After removal of 5 bases from V and 2 bases from J, the junction contained 5 bases not matched to a gene. The length of the CDR3 is 14 residues. The CDR3 DNA sequence: TGTGCCAGCAGTCTCGGACAGGGTCCCTACGAGCAGTACTTC. It yields the protein CASSLGQGPYEQYF.

The V call is TRBV28, the J call TRBJ1-5; D call uncertain. The CDR3 sequence is 12 residues long. Germline CDR1 reads MDHEN; CDR2 reads SYDVKM. Trimming shortened V by 7 bases and J by 8 bases, and 12 bases separated the two germline ends. The CDR3 nucleotides read TGTGCCAGCACGAGGGTTGGGGAGCCCCAGCATTTT. Translating it yields CASTRVGEPQHF.

This chain links TRBV19 with TRBJ2-1; 8 nucleotides line up with TRBD1. V was pared by 4 bases and J by 9 bases, with 2 bases of the junction left unmatched. CDR1 and CDR2 from the germline V gene are LNHDA and SQIVND (reference sequence). The CDR3 totals 12 residues. CDR3 amino acids: CASSTGQAEQFF. The CDR3 bases are TGTGCCAGTAGTACGGGACAGGCTGAGCAGTTCTTC.

This clone was detected only a few times. This chain joins TRBV6-5 and TRBJ1-2; 8 bases are a match to TRBD1. Losses at the gene ends were 4 bases for V and 3 bases for J; bases not matched to a gene: 7. The germline CDR1 and CDR2 sequences are MNHEY and SVGAGI. The CDR3 covers 15 residues. The CDR3 loop reads CASSSTGVRDYGYTF. In DNA form, the CDR3 reads TGTGCCAGCAGTTCGACAGGGGTCAGGGACTATGGCTACACCTTC.

This clone has more than one count but fewer than ten. The J gene is TRBJ2-7, the V gene TRBV30, with D possibly TRBD1 on 6 matching bases. Germline V CDR1 and CDR2: GTSNPN, SVGIG (reference sequence). Trimming left V 4 bases short and J 2 bases short, with 18 bases between. The CDR3 consists of 15 residues. This CDR3 is CAWNPPGVAPYEQYF. DNA of the CDR3: TGTGCCTGGAACCCCCCAGGGGTGGCCCCCTACGAGCAGTACTTC.

This clone turned up a few times. V usage is TRBV6-4 and J usage is TRBJ2-1; D is possibly TRBD2 (6 bases). Germline-derived CDR1 and CDR2 are MRHNA and SNTAGT. V was cut by 5 bases and J by 8 bases, with 19 bases left in between. The CDR3 sequence is 15 residues long. The CDR3 here is CASSPGRPYRDEQFF. The CDR3 nucleotides read TGTGCCAGCAGTCCGGGGAGGCCCTATAGGGATGAGCAGTTCTTC.

The chain links TRBV10-3 to TRBJ1-5; TRBD1 matches at 7 bases. This CDR3 is built from 15 residues. The ends lost 4 bases at V and 2 bases at J; junction bases unmatched: 5. Per the germline V gene, CDR1 is ENHRY and CDR2 is SYGVKD. The CDR3 bases are TGTGCCATCAGTGTAGATCAGGGGGGCAATCAGCCCCAGCATTTT. Amino acid sequence: CAISVDQGGNQPQHF.

The chain has TRBV5-1 and TRBJ2-5; D not certain. The DNA end is a closer match to TRBJ2-7, so the J assignment may be wrong. Germline-derived CDR1 and CDR2 are SGHRS and YFSETQ. CDR3 length equals 14 residues. CDR3: CASSLGQEFHEQYF. Here the CDR3 DNA reads TGCGCCAGCAGCTTGGGTCAGGAATTCCACGAGCAGTACTTC.

V usage is TRBV16 and J usage is TRBJ2-7; TRBD1 agrees at 9 bases. CDR3 length equals 14 residues. CDR1 is KGHSY, CDR2 FQNENV, per germline. With 8 bases clipped from V and 3 bases from J, the junction kept 8 bases outside the gene matches. The CDR3 region is CASCTQGAVYEQYF. DNA of the CDR3: TGTGCCAGCTGCACACAGGGGGCAGTCTACGAGCAGTACTTC.

In its sample, this clone was seen a few times. The chain combines TRBV6-5 with TRBJ2-3, with D unclear. Germline V gene lookup returns CDR1 MNHEY and CDR2 SVGAGI. V was cut by 5 bases and J by 2 bases, with 8 bases left in between. The CDR3 is 13 residues long. CDR3 residues: CASSLFITDTQYF. The CDR3 DNA is TGTGCCAGCAGTCTCTTTATCACAGATACGCAGTATTTT.

This clone was seen a handful of times. V is TRBV2 and J is TRBJ2-1, with 10 bases that match TRBD2. CDR1 and CDR2 from the germline V gene are SNHLY and FYNNEI. This CDR3 spans 17 amino acids. The ends lost 5 bases at V and 3 bases at J; junction bases unmatched: 10. Here the CDR3 reads CASSPWDLAGGYNEQFF. CDR3 DNA: TGTGCCAGCAGTCCCTGGGATTTAGCGGGGGGCTACAATGAGCAGTTCTTC.

In this sample, this clone turned up a few times. CDR3 sequence reads: CASSSGQGGSETQYF. CDR3 sequence (DNA): TGCGCCAGCAGCTCTGGACAGGGAGGTTCAGAGACCCAGTACTTC. This sequence joins TRBV5-1 and TRBJ2-5; 8 bases map to TRBD1. CDR1 is SGHRS and CDR2 is YFSETQ in the germline V gene. V lost 3 bases, J lost 4 bases, and 8 bases stayed unmatched. The CDR3 is made up of 15 amino acids.

The V and J genes are TRBV10-3 and TRBJ2-3, with D possibly matching TRBD1 (6 bases). Looked up from germline, CDR1 is ENHRY and CDR2 is SYGVKD. This CDR3 contains 15 residues. V dropped 3 bases and J dropped 1 base, with 11 bases sitting between them. The CDR3 nucleotides read TGTGCCATCAGTGAATTGGCAGGGGGCACAGATACGCAGTATTTT. This sequence encodes CAISELAGGTDTQYF.

The chain uses TRBV5-1 and TRBJ2-1, with 7 bases identical to TRBD1. J gave up 4 bases and V 4 bases, and 11 bases lay outside the gene matches. CDR3 size: 16 residues. Germline V gives CDR1 SGHRS, CDR2 YFSETQ. The CDR3 protein is CASSEHQGVVYNEQFF. For the CDR3, the DNA is TGCGCCAGCAGCGAACATCAGGGGGTGGTATACAATGAGCAGTTCTTC.

The gene calls are TRBV12-2 and TRBJ2-7; the D call in the table, TRBD1, was not verified against the DNA. TRBV12-2 is labeled a pseudogene. The CDR3 has 14 amino acids. The CDR3 nucleotides are TGTGCAAGTCGCTTAGTTAGAGGGGGCTACGAGCAGTACTTC. Amino acids: CASRLVRGGYEQYF.

This chain links TRBV11-3 with TRBJ2-1; 8 bases match TRBD2. CDR3 size: 16 residues. The germline V gene has CDR1 SGHNT and CDR2 YENEEA. Losses at the gene ends were 1 base for V and 6 bases for J; bases not matched to a gene: 8. CDR3: CASSLAGGLALNEQFF. Here the CDR3 DNA reads TGTGCCAGCAGCTTAGCCGGAGGACTAGCCCTCAATGAGCAGTTCTTC.

This clone was picked up one time. J is TRBJ2-7 and V is TRBV2, with D possibly being TRBD1 (6 bases). This CDR3 region has 13 residues. The ends were cut back, 3 bases at V and 2 bases at J, with 8 bases in the middle. Germline V gene data show CDR1 as SNHLY and CDR2 as FYNNEI. The CDR3 DNA sequence: TGTGCCAGCAGTGAGGACAGCCCCTACGAGCAGTACTTC. It codes for CASSEDSPYEQYF.

This clone was observed a few times. The chain combines TRBV6-5 with TRBJ1-6; 9 bases match TRBD1. V lost 5 bases, J lost 4 bases, and 3 bases stayed unmatched. CDR1 is MNHEY, CDR2 SVGAGI, per germline. The CDR3 spans 15 residues. CDR3 DNA: TGTGCCAGCAGTCGGGACAGGGTTTATAATTCACCCCTCCACTTT. This encodes CASSRDRVYNSPLHF.

This clone was counted between two and nine times. The chain is built from TRBV11-2 and TRBJ1-5; D uncertain. V was cut by 5 bases and J by 7 bases, with 12 bases left in between. The V gene's germline CDR1 is SGHAT and CDR2 FQNNGV. The CDR3 is made up of 13 amino acids. CDR3 nucleotides: TGTGCCAGCAGCCAGAATCTAGCCCAGCCCCAGCATTTT. Translation: CASSQNLAQPQHF.

This clone has only one observation. The chain carries TRBV6-5 and TRBJ2-1; TRBD1 matches at 12 bases. The CDR3 contains 15 residues. CDR1 and CDR2 (germline): MNHEY, SVGAGI. V lost 7 bases, J lost 8 bases, and 9 bases stayed unmatched. The CDR3 DNA reads TGTGCCAGCACGGAAGGGACAGGGGGCGGGGATGAGCAGTTCTTC. It translates to CASTEGTGGGDEQFF.

The CDR3 protein is CASSSQGAGQPQHF. In DNA form, the CDR3 reads TGTGCCAGCTCGTCACAGGGGGCAGGTCAGCCCCAGCATTTT. The V call is TRBV18, the J call TRBJ1-5; 9 bases align to TRBD1. CDR1 and CDR2 from the germline V gene are KGHSH and LQKENI. CDR3 size: 14 residues. The V and J ends lost 6 bases and 6 bases, in that order; junction bases with no gene match: 6. Full variable domain (outside the CDR3, taken from reference TRBV18 and TRBJ1-5): NAGVMQNPRHLVRRRGQEARLRCSPMKGHSHVYWYRQLPEEGLKFMVYLQKENIIDESGMPKERFSAEFPKEGPSILRIQQVVRGDSAAYFCASSSQGAGQPQHFGDGTRLSIL.